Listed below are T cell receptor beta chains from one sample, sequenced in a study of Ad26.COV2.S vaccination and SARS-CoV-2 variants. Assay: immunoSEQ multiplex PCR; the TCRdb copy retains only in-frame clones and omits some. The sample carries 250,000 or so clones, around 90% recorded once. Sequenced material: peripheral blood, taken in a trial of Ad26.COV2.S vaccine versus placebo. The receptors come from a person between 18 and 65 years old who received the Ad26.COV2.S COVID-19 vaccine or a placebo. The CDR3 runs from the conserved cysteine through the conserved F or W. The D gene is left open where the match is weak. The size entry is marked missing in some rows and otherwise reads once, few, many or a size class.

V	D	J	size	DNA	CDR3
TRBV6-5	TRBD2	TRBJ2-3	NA	TGTGCCAGCAGAAGGACTAGCGGCACAGATACGCAGTATTTT	CASRRTSGTDTQYF
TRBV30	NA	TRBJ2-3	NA	TGTGCCTGGAGTGCCGGTGACACAGATACGCAGTATTTT	CAWSAGDTDTQYF
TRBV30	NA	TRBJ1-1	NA	TGTGCCTGGAGTGGGGTCCGAAGGAAACTAGGCGCTGAAGCTTTCTTT	CAWSGVRRKLGAEAFF
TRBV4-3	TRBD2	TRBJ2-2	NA	TGCGCCAGCAGCCTTCTAGCGGGGGGGCCCGGGGAGCTGTTTTTT	CASSLLAGGPGELFF
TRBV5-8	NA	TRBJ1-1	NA	TGTGCCAGCAGCTTGTCAGAAGTCGCTGAAGCTTTCTTT	CASSLSEVAEAFF
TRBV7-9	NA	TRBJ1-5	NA	TGTGCCAGCAGCCGCATCCAGGGGAATCAGCCCCAGCATTTT	CASSRIQGNQPQHF
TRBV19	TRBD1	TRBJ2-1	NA	TGTGCCAGTAGTGTCGGGACAGGGGATTTGGAGCAGTTCTTC	CASSVGTGDLEQFF
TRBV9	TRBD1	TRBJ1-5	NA	TGTGCCAGCAGAGATACAGACAGGGACGACTGCTATAGCAATCAGCCCCAGCATTTT	CASRDTDRDDCYSNQPQHF
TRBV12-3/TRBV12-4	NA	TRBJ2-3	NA	TGTGCCAGCAGCCCCTCTACAGATACGCAGTATTTT	CASSPSTDTQYF
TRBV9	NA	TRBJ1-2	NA	TGTGCCAGCAGCCCGGGAGATCTCGGCTACACCTTC	CASSPGDLGYTF
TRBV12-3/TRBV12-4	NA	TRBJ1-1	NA	TGTGCCAGCAGTTTAGGGGTAAACACTGAAGCTTTCTTT	CASSLGVNTEAFF
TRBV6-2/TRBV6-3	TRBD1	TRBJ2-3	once	TGTGCCAGCAGTTACTCGAACAGGGGGCGGGTGGAGGATACGCAGTATTTT	CASSYSNRGRVEDTQYF
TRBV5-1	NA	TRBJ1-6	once	TGCGCCAGCACGAGTCAGGGCGGCTCACCCCTCCACTTT	CASTSQGGSPLHF
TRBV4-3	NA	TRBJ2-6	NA	TGCGCCAGCAGCCAAGCAGGGCAGGGCACCTCTGGGGCCAACGTCCTGACTTTC	CASSQAGQGTSGANVLTF
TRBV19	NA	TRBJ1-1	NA	TGTGCCAGTAGTATAGTCGTCATCGACAACACTGAAGCTTTCTTT	CASSIVVIDNTEAFF
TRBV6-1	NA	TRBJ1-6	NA	TGTGCCAGCAGTGCCTCCAGGACTGGGTCCTATAATTCACCCCTCCACTTT	CASSASRTGSYNSPLHF
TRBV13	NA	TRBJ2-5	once	TGTGCCAGTAGAGGTAGAGGGGCTAAGACCCAGTACTTC	CASRGRGAKTQYF
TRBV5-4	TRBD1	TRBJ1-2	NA	TGTGCCAGCAGCTTGGCGGGGGGACAGAACTATGGCTACACCTTC	CASSLAGGQNYGYTF
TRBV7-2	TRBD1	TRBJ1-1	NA	TGTGCCAGCAGCTTAGCCCCCCGGACAGGGATCGATACTGAAGCTTTCTTT	CASSLAPRTGIDTEAFF
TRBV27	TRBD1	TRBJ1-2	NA	TGTGCCAGCAGTTCAGACGGTCCAGGGGGATCTAACTATGGCTACACCTTC	CASSSDGPGGSNYGYTF
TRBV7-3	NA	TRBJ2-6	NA	TGTGCCAGCAGCTTAATCGGGGTATCTGGGGCCAACGTCCTGACTTTC	CASSLIGVSGANVLTF
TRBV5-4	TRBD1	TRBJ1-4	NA	TGTGCCAGCAGCCTAAACAGGGGGCGGGATGAAAAACTGTTTTTT	CASSLNRGRDEKLFF
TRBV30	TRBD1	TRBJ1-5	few	TGTGCCTGGAGTGTGGGGACAGACAATCAGCCCCAGCATTTT	CAWSVGTDNQPQHF
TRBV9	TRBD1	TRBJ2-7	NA	TGTGCCAGCAGCCCTTCGACAGGGGCCATCGAGCAGTACTTC	CASSPSTGAIEQYF
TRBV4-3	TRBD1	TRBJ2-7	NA	TGCGCCAGCAGCCAATACAGGGGAACATCCTACGAGCAGTACTTC	CASSQYRGTSYEQYF
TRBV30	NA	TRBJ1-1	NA	TGTGCCTGGAGTGTACGAGGATTGAACACTGAAGCTTTCTTT	CAWSVRGLNTEAFF
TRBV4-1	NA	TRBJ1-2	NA	TGCGCCAGCAGCCAGTTGAAGGGAATAAAGGGTCCTAACTATGGCTACACCTTC	CASSQLKGIKGPNYGYTF
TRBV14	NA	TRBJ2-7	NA	TGTGCCAGCAGCCATTCAGGCTACGAGCAGTACTTC	CASSHSGYEQYF
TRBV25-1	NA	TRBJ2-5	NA	TGTGCCAGCAGAGACGGAGGCCAAGAGACCCAGTACTTC	CASRDGGQETQYF
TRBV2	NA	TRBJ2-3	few	TGTGCCAGCGTAAGGGTGAGGGATACGCAGTATTTT	CASVRVRDTQYF
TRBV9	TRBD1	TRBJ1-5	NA	TGTGCCAGCAGCCCTCCGCTGGGGACAGGGGGCGCCCCGGGCCGCGCGAGAAGACATTTT	CASSPPLGTGGAPGRARRHF
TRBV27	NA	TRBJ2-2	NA	TGTGCCAGCAGTTTAGTTGCCGGGGAGCTGTTTTTT	CASSLVAGELFF
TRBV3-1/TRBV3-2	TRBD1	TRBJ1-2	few	TGTGCCAGCAGCCAAGGGACAGGGATCTATGGCTACACCTTC	CASSQGTGIYGYTF
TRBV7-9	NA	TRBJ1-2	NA	TGTGCCAGCAGCTTAGCGGAGGGGACCCTTAACTATGGCTACACCTTC	CASSLAEGTLNYGYTF
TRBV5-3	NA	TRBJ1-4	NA	TGTGCCAGAAGCTTGGGAGGCAATGATAATGAAAAACTGTTTTTT	CARSLGGNDNEKLFF
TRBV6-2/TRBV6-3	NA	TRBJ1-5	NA	TGTGCCAGCAGTTATTGGAGGGGGCAGCCCCAGCATTTT	CASSYWRGQPQHF
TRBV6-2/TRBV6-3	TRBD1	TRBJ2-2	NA	TGTGCCAGCAGTCCATGGACAGGGAACGGGGAGCTGTTTTTT	CASSPWTGNGELFF
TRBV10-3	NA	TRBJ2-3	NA	TGTGCCATCAGTGGGACCGCTGCTAGCACAGATACGCAGTATTTT	CAISGTAASTDTQYF
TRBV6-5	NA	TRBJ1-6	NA	TGTGCCAGCGGGGCGGATCAGGGCGAAAATTCACCCCTCCACTTT	CASGADQGENSPLHF
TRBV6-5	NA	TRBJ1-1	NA	TGTGCCAGCAGTCCGGGACAGAACACTGAAGCTTTCTTT	CASSPGQNTEAFF
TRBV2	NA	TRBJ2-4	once	TGTGCCAGCACCCCAATCCGGGACGGGGGAAACATTCAGTACTTC	CASTPIRDGGNIQYF
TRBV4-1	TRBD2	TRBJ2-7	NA	TGCGCCAGCAGCCAAGAGGGGACTAGCGGCTGGGGCTCCTACGAGCAGTACTTC	CASSQEGTSGWGSYEQYF
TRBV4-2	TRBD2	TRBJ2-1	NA	TGTGCCAGCAGCCTTATCAGCGGGGGGGTGGGAAATGAGCAGTTCTTC	CASSLISGGVGNEQFF
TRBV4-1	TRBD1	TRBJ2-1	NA	TGCGCCAGCAGCCAACTAGGGGACAGGGGCAATGAGCAGTTCTTC	CASSQLGDRGNEQFF
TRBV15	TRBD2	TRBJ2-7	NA	TGTGCCACCAGCAGAGATCTAGCGGGGGGGCGCGAGCAGTACTTC	CATSRDLAGGREQYF
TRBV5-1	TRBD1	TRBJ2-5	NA	TGCGCCAGCAGTAAGACAGGGACCGAGGGAGAGACCCAGTACTTC	CASSKTGTEGETQYF